This entry lists 31 T cell receptor beta chains sequenced from one sample in a study of regulatory T cells in long-lasting Graves disease. The sample's time point: persistent/refractory GD, antithyroid drugs over 5 years with positive TRAb. The TCR library was prepared using RNA isolated from PBMCs. The authors built TCR beta libraries using iRepertoire HTBI primers and Arm-PCR of CDR3 regions. One entry per CDR3 protein results from TCRdb running MiXCR on the multiplex PCR reads. The sample has roughly 400,000 distinct CDR3 sequences; 20% to 25% are singletons. The source material was peripheral blood mononuclear cells (PBMCs), sampled when the disease was refractory, from a patient treated with antithyroid drugs. Every receptor here comes from a female donor with Graves disease.

The rearrangement joins TRBV6-1 to TRBJ2-7; the match to TRBD1 covers 9 bases. Germline loops: CDR1 MNHNS, CDR2 SASEGT. J was trimmed by 2 bases and V by 0 bases; bases with no gene match: 11. This CDR3 has 18 residues. CDR3 sequence (DNA): TGTGCCAGCAGTGAAGCCTTCATCAGGACAGGGGCCCCCTACGAGCAGTACTTC. It is translated as CASSEAFIRTGAPYEQYF.

V usage is TRBV27 and J usage is TRBJ2-7; 10 nucleotides match TRBD2. V dropped 2 bases and J dropped 7; count of bases not matched to a gene: 5. Per the germline V gene, CDR1 is MNHEY and CDR2 is SMNVEV (reference sequence). This CDR3 has 14 amino acids. The CDR3 region has the DNA TGTGCCAGCAGTTTAAGTCAGCGGGAGGGAGAGCAGTACTTC. Encoded protein: CASSLSQREGEQYF.

The chain recombines TRBV29-1 with TRBJ2-2; tentative D call: TRBD1 (6 bases). CDR3 size: 14 residues. Germline V CDR1 and CDR2: SQVTM, ANQGSEA. V gave up 1 base and J gave up 5 bases, with 11 bases separating them. CDR3 sequence reads: CSVEVVDSTGELFF. In DNA form, the CDR3 reads TGCAGCGTTGAAGTGGTGGACAGTACCGGGGAGCTGTTTTTT.

In this sample, this clonotype turned up many times. The CDR3, as DNA: TGTGCCATCAGCTCGGGACTAGCGGGTCAAGAGACCCAGTACTTC. Translation: CAISSGLAGQETQYF. V usage is TRBV10-3 and J usage is TRBJ2-5; TRBD2 aligns across 12 bases. V shed 6 bases and J 2 bases; nucleotides not matched to a gene: 4. The CDR3 has 15 residues. CDR1 and CDR2 from the germline V gene are ENHRY and SYGVKD.

As concerns this clonotype: One base away lies a much larger clone, so this may be a sequencing read error. The chain carries TRBV28 and TRBJ2-7; D might be TRBD1 (7 bases). The CDR3 is 15 amino acids. V was clipped by 3 bases and J by 3 bases, with 15 bases between them. Germline-derived CDR1 and CDR2 are MDHEN and SYDVKM. In nucleotides, the CDR3 is TGTGCCAGCAGTTTTGACAGGGAGGCCCGCTACGAGCAGTACTTC. It specifies CASSFDREARYEQYF.

The rearrangement joins TRBV7-9 to TRBJ2-2; 13 nucleotides match TRBD2. The germline CDR1 and CDR2 sequences are SEHNR and FQNEAQ (reference sequence). Trimming at V came to 5 bases and at J to 4 bases, leaving 7 bases not matched to a gene. This CDR3 spans 17 amino acids. This CDR3 reads CASSPETSGRVTGELFF. The CDR3 DNA follows: TGTGCCAGCAGCCCTGAAACTAGCGGGAGGGTCACCGGGGAGCTGTTTTTT.

V and J are TRBV29-1 and TRBJ2-7, with 9 bases that match TRBD1. The CDR3 has 15 amino acids. With V trimmed by 0 bases and J by 6 bases, 9 bases remained unmatched. Germline CDR1 is SQVTM and CDR2 is ANQGSEA. The CDR3 loop is CSVEEGGTGLSEQYF. DNA for the CDR3: TGCAGCGTTGAAGAGGGCGGGACAGGGTTAAGCGAGCAGTACTTC.

This clonotype was counted at least ten times. The chain has TRBV2 and TRBJ2-2; the D gene is possibly TRBD2 (5 bases). V lost 8 bases, J lost 6 bases, and 13 bases lay in between. The CDR3 contains 13 residues. CDR1 and CDR2 (germline): SNHLY, FYNNEI. The CDR3, as DNA: TGTGCCAGCCAATGGGGAGTGGCCGGGGAGCTGTTTTTT. It is translated as CASQWGVAGELFF.

This chain links TRBV30 with TRBJ1-1; 7 nucleotides align to TRBD1. CDR1 GTSNPN and CDR2 SVGIG come from the germline V gene (reference sequence). V lost 8 bases and J lost 11; bases outside the gene matches: 11. The CDR3 sequence is 11 residues long. The CDR3 is CARDRVAGAFF. The DNA for the CDR3 is TGTGCCAGAGACAGGGTCGCTGGGGCTTTCTTT. The entire variable domain, with the rest obtained from reference TRBV30 and TRBJ1-1, is as follows: SQTIHQWPATLVQPVGSPLSLECTVEGTSNPNLYWYRQAAGRGLQLLFYSVGIGQISSEVPQNLSASRPQDRQFILSSKKLLLSDSGFYLCARDRVAGAFFGQGTRLTVV.

This clonotype was detected once. A much larger clone lies one base from this, so it may be a read error. V gene TRBV3-1 combines with J gene TRBJ2-5, with 12 bases lining up with TRBD2. The CDR3 has 14 amino acids. V lost 3 bases and J lost 6; bases outside the gene matches: 2. Germline V gene lookup returns CDR1 LGHDT and CDR2 YNNKEL (reference sequence). The CDR3 reads CASSQTSGSKTQYF. CDR3 DNA sequence: TGTGCCAGCAGCCAGACTAGCGGGAGTAAGACCCAGTACTTC.

The rearrangement joins TRBV5-1 to TRBJ1-1, with 7 nucleotides matching TRBD1. The CDR3 runs to 14 residues. From germline, CDR1 is SGHRS and CDR2 YFSETQ. The trim removed 2 bases at V and 4 bases at J, leaving 5 bases unmatched. Here the CDR3 DNA reads TGCGCCAGCAGCTTAGACAGGGCCAGCACTGAAGCTTTCTTT. Protein product: CASSLDRASTEAFF. Together with reference TRBV5-1 and TRBJ1-1, the CDR3 gives the full variable domain: KAGVTQTPRYLIKTRGQQVTLSCSPISGHRSVSWYQQTPGQGLQFLFEYFSETQRNKGNFPGRFSGRQFSNSRSEMNVSTLELGDSALYLCASSLDRASTEAFFGQGTRLTVV.

This clonotype was recorded many times. This chain links TRBV5-8 with TRBJ2-7; D call uncertain. The V end was cut by 4 bases, the J end by 2 bases, with 4 bases between. Per the germline V gene, CDR1 is SGHTS and CDR2 is YDEGEE. The CDR3 covers 11 residues. CDR3 nucleotide sequence: TGTGCCAGCAGCCTTCCCTACGAGCAGTACTTC. This translates into CASSLPYEQYF.

CDR3 sequence reads: CASSLAVGGGETQYF. CDR3 nucleotides: TGTGCCAGCAGCTTGGCTGTAGGGGGTGGAGAGACCCAGTACTTC. The chain joins TRBV5-4 to TRBJ2-5, with D perhaps TRBD1 (6 bases). There are 15 residues in the CDR3. The germline V gene encodes CDR1 SGHNT and CDR2 YYREEE (reference sequence). Trimming shortened V by 0 bases and J by 4 bases, and 13 bases separated the two germline ends.

This clonotype has a handful of counts. Possible read error: a much larger clone is one base away. V is TRBV2 and J is TRBJ1-4; TRBD1 matches 8 bases. J gave up 7 bases and V 4 bases, and 11 bases lay outside the gene matches. CDR1 SNHLY and CDR2 FYNNEI come from the germline V gene. The CDR3 has 16 residues. Written as DNA, the CDR3 is TGTGCCAGCAGTGTAGGGAGGACAGGGCTTAGTGAAAAACTGTTTTTT. Protein product: CASSVGRTGLSEKLFF.

The CDR3 coding sequence is TGTGCCACCGCTCAGGGTTGGGATTCACCCCTCCACTTT. Protein product: CATAQGWDSPLHF. The chain is built from TRBV10-3 and TRBJ1-6, with D tentatively TRBD1 (5 bases). The CDR3 runs to 13 residues. Germline loops: CDR1 ENHRY, CDR2 SYGVKD. Trimming took off 10 bases at V and 8 bases at J, with 15 bases between the two ends.

This clonotype was counted ten times or more. V is TRBV10-3 and J is TRBJ1-2; unclear D gene. Germline V gene sequence: CDR1 ENHRY, CDR2 SYGVKD. Deletions cut 6 bases from V and 2 bases from J, with 7 bases between. CDR3 length: 12 residues. As DNA, the CDR3 is TGTGCCATCAGCTTCGACAACTATGGCTACACCTTC. Protein sequence: CAISFDNYGYTF.

The CDR3 sequence is CASSLRGANTEAFF. In DNA, the CDR3 is TGTGCCAGCAGTTTGAGGGGCGCGAACACTGAAGCTTTCTTT. The rearrangement joins TRBV12-3 or TRBV12-4 to TRBJ1-1, with D possibly TRBD1 on 5 matching bases. V gave up 3 bases and J gave up 1 base, with 9 bases separating them. There are 14 residues in the CDR3.

This clonotype was observed many times. The gene calls are TRBV28 and TRBJ2-5, with TRBD2 identical over 13 bases. This CDR3 contains 15 residues. CDR1 is MDHEN, CDR2 SYDVKM, per germline. With 5 bases clipped from V and 5 bases from J, the junction kept 5 bases outside the gene matches. Here the CDR3 reads CASSHGLAGEETQYF. CDR3 DNA: TGTGCCAGCAGTCACGGACTAGCGGGAGAGGAGACCCAGTACTTC.

The chain joins TRBV7-2 to TRBJ1-6; no definite D call. This CDR3 contains 14 residues. Germline V gene data show CDR1 as SGHTA and CDR2 as FQGNSA. With 8 bases removed from V and 10 bases from J, the gap between germline ends came to 18 bases. The CDR3 region is CASRTPFSSSPLHF. The CDR3 coding sequence is TGTGCCAGCCGGACCCCCTTTAGTAGCTCACCCCTCCACTTT.

This chain uses TRBV30 with TRBJ2-2; D unclear. This CDR3 is 12 amino acids long. The germline CDR1 and CDR2 sequences are GTSNPN and SVGIG (reference sequence). V was pared by 4 bases and J by 7 bases, with 10 bases between. Here the CDR3 DNA reads TGTGCCTGGAAATGGGTCGTCGGGGAGCTGTTTTTT. Translating it yields CAWKWVVGELFF.

At least ten counts were recorded for this clonotype. The V gene is TRBV12-3 or TRBV12-4, the J gene TRBJ1-1; maybe TRBD1 (5 bases). The CDR3 covers 14 residues. Between the trimmed V and J ends, which lost 5 bases and 4 bases, there was a span of 14 bases. DNA for the CDR3: TGTGCCAGCAGTCCTTCAGTTGGGGGCACTGAAGCTTTCTTT. It yields the protein CASSPSVGGTEAFF.

The table lists this clonotype with a few counts. V usage is TRBV6-1 and J usage is TRBJ1-6, with unresolved D. The germline V gene encodes CDR1 MNHNS and CDR2 SASEGT. V was shortened by 5 bases and J by 5 bases, with 7 bases between the two germline ends. The CDR3 spans 13 residues. CDR3 bases: TGTGCCAGCAGTCCACAGAATAATTCACCCCTCCACTTT. It translates to CASSPQNNSPLHF.

This clonotype was recorded a few times. The genes are TRBV6-1 and TRBJ2-7; the match to TRBD2 covers 12 bases. CDR1 and CDR2 from the germline V gene are MNHNS and SASEGT. CDR3 length: 16 amino acids. After removal of 6 bases from V and 5 bases from J, the junction contained 11 bases not matched to a gene. CDR3: CASRGSGLAGFHEQYF. CDR3 DNA sequence: TGTGCCAGCAGGGGCTCCGGACTAGCGGGATTCCACGAGCAGTACTTC.

This clonotype has just a few counts. The chain carries TRBV7-9 and TRBJ2-2; 9 nucleotides line up with TRBD1. The CDR3 length is 18 residues. With V trimmed by 2 bases and J by 7 bases, 14 bases remained unmatched. Germline CDR1 is SEHNR and CDR2 is FQNEAQ (reference sequence). The CDR3 region has the DNA TGTGCCAGCAGCTTAAGAGGGACCGGCGGGACAGGGATCGGGGAGCTGTTTTTT. It codes for CASSLRGTGGTGIGELFF.

This clonotype has ten or more counts. CDR3 sequence reads: CASSQTGATGAEQYF. The CDR3 nucleotides read TGTGCCAGCAGCCAAACAGGGGCGACGGGGGCCGAGCAGTACTTC. The genes are TRBV7-3 and TRBJ2-7; weak D call: TRBD1 (7 bases). V was shortened by 5 bases and J by 6 bases, with 20 bases between the two germline ends. This CDR3 spans 15 amino acids. CDR1 and CDR2 from the germline V gene are SGHTA and FQGTGA. The full variable domain, rest sourced from reference TRBV7-3 and TRBJ2-7, is GAGVSQTPSNKVTEKGKYVELRCDPISGHTALYWYRQSLGQGPEFLIYFQGTGAADDSGLPNDRFFAVRPEGSVSTLKIQRTERGDSAVYLCASSQTGATGAEQYFGPGTRLTVT.

The table lists this clonotype with many counts. In DNA, the CDR3 is TGTGCCAGCAGCTTCCTGACAGGGAAGGGATCACCCCTCCACTTT. Protein: CASSFLTGKGSPLHF. The chain links TRBV7-8 to TRBJ1-6, with 7 bases matching TRBD1. The CDR3 has 15 amino acids. V dropped 3 bases and J dropped 10; count of bases not matched to a gene: 9. Germline loops: CDR1 SGHVS, CDR2 FQNEAQ.

This clonotype was seen ten or more times. The chain couples TRBV2 to TRBJ1-1; possibly TRBD1 for D (5 bases). Per germline, CDR1 SNHLY and CDR2 FYNNEI. This CDR3 region has 12 residues. Trimming stripped 3 bases from V and 4 bases from J, with 6 bases between. CDR3: CASSDRGTEAFF. DNA for the CDR3: TGTGCCAGCAGTGATAGGGGCACTGAAGCTTTCTTT.

This clonotype was found a few times. V usage is TRBV12-3 or TRBV12-4 and J usage is TRBJ2-5; the D is unclear. The germline V and J ends were trimmed by 3 bases and 1 base, with 3 bases remaining between them. CDR3 size: 12 residues. CDR3 DNA: TGTGCCAGCAGTTTCACCCAAGAGACCCAGTACTTC. Translation gives CASSFTQETQYF.

The chain couples TRBV6-5 to TRBJ2-7; D may be TRBD2 (5 bases). With 4 bases removed from V and 9 bases from J, the gap between germline ends came to 13 bases. Germline V gene lookup returns CDR1 MNHEY and CDR2 SVGAGI. There are 12 residues in the CDR3. The CDR3 DNA is TGTGCCAGCAGTTCCCCGGGATTGGGGCAGTACTTC. Protein sequence: CASSSPGLGQYF.

This clonotype was picked up a small number of times. At one end the junction does not follow the germline gene, possibly because of a read error. CDR3 nucleotide sequence: TGCAGTGCTAGAGGACAGGGGGCAAGTATCTTC. It specifies CSARGQGASIF. V gene TRBV20-1 combines with J gene TRBJ2-1; 10 bases are shared with TRBD1. Germline CDR1 is DFQATT and CDR2 is SNEGSKA (reference sequence). This CDR3 comprises 11 residues.

In its sample, this clonotype was seen many times. This sequence joins TRBV5-1 and TRBJ1-2; no reliable D call. The germline V and J ends were trimmed by 1 base and 6 bases, with 10 bases remaining between them. From germline, CDR1 is SGHRS and CDR2 YFSETQ. The CDR3 loop spans 13 amino acids. This CDR3 is CASSLTRKDGYTF. In nucleotides, the CDR3 is TGCGCCAGCAGCTTGACTCGGAAGGATGGCTACACCTTC.